Listed below are T cell receptor beta chains from one sample, sequenced in a study of OX40 agonist ivuxolimab in advanced cancers. Produced via immunoSEQ multiplex PCR; TCRdb's table is partial and in-frame only. There are about 140,000 clones in the sample; about 92% occur only once, and more than 0.8% lies in the top ten. Here the sequenced sample was CD4+ or CD8+ T cells sorted from blood, taken in a trial of the OX40 agonist ivuxolimab. These TCRs come from an adult with an advanced solid tumor such as melanoma, head and neck, liver or kidney cancer. CDR3s include the opening cysteine and the closing phenylalanine or tryptophan. A D gene is named only where the DNA matches it firmly. The size of a clone is reported for some rows only, either as once, few or many, or as a class for expanded clones.

D gene: .; clone size: .; J gene: TRBJ2-1; V gene: TRBV5-1; CDR3 protein: CASSPQRERGEQFF; CDR3 DNA: TGCGCCAGCAGCCCGCAGAGGGAGAGAGGTGAGCAGTTCTTC
D gene: .; clone size: .; J gene: TRBJ1-2; V gene: TRBV18; CDR3 protein: CASSPPGDLYGYTF; CDR3 DNA: TGTGCCAGCTCACCACCAGGGGACCTCTATGGCTACACCTTC
D gene: TRBD2; clone size: .; J gene: TRBJ2-1; V gene: TRBV5-1; CDR3 protein: CASSLGLELAGVDNEQFF; CDR3 DNA: TGCGCCAGCAGCTTGGGACTAGAACTAGCGGGGGTAGACAATGAGCAGTTCTTC
D gene: TRBD1; clone size: .; J gene: TRBJ1-2; V gene: TRBV28; CDR3 protein: CASKPGQGARPGGYTF; CDR3 DNA: TGTGCCAGTAAGCCGGGACAGGGGGCGCGTCCTGGGGGCTACACCTTC
D gene: .; clone size: once; J gene: TRBJ1-1; V gene: TRBV6-5; CDR3 protein: CASSPNQGLVAFF; CDR3 DNA: TGTGCCAGCAGCCCGAACCAGGGGCTGGTAGCTTTCTTT
D gene: .; clone size: .; J gene: TRBJ2-7; V gene: TRBV28; CDR3 protein: CASSLAGSAPVEQYF; CDR3 DNA: TGTGCCAGCAGTTTAGCTGGATCGGCCCCCGTCGAGCAGTACTTC
D gene: .; clone size: .; J gene: TRBJ2-7; V gene: TRBV18; CDR3 protein: CASSFDRSQITYEQYF; CDR3 DNA: TGTGCCAGCTCTTTTGACAGGTCTCAAATTACCTACGAGCAGTACTTC
D gene: .; clone size: .; J gene: TRBJ1-5; V gene: TRBV7-9; CDR3 protein: CASSLVGSNQPQHF; CDR3 DNA: TGTGCCAGCAGCTTAGTCGGCAGCAATCAGCCCCAGCATTTT
D gene: TRBD1; clone size: .; J gene: TRBJ2-7; V gene: TRBV7-9; CDR3 protein: CASSSDRVQYF; CDR3 DNA: TGTGCCAGCAGCTCTGACAGGGTTCAGTACTTC
D gene: .; clone size: .; J gene: TRBJ2-2; V gene: TRBV11-2; CDR3 protein: CASTYGAGALTGELFF; CDR3 DNA: TGTGCCAGCACCTACGGGGCGGGGGCCCTCACCGGGGAGCTGTTTTTT
D gene: .; clone size: .; J gene: TRBJ2-3; V gene: TRBV27; CDR3 protein: CASSLSGASTDTQYF; CDR3 DNA: TGTGCCAGCAGTTTATCAGGAGCTAGCACAGATACGCAGTATTTT
D gene: .; clone size: .; J gene: TRBJ2-1; V gene: TRBV7-9; CDR3 protein: CASSLGSSGPRNEQFF; CDR3 DNA: TGTGCCAGCAGCTTAGGGTCCAGCGGCCCGCGCAATGAGCAGTTCTTC
D gene: .; clone size: .; J gene: TRBJ1-1; V gene: TRBV4-1; CDR3 protein: CASSPRTVLNTEAFF; CDR3 DNA: TGCGCCAGCAGCCCCCGGACAGTACTGAACACTGAAGCTTTCTTT
D gene: .; clone size: .; J gene: TRBJ1-2; V gene: TRBV6-5; CDR3 protein: CASSRTGAHYGYTF; CDR3 DNA: TGTGCCAGCAGTCGGACCGGAGCCCACTATGGCTACACCTTC
D gene: .; clone size: once; J gene: TRBJ2-7; V gene: TRBV7-9; CDR3 protein: CASSLAGGYEQYF; CDR3 DNA: TGTGCCAGCAGCTTAGCGGGTGGGTACGAGCAGTACTTC